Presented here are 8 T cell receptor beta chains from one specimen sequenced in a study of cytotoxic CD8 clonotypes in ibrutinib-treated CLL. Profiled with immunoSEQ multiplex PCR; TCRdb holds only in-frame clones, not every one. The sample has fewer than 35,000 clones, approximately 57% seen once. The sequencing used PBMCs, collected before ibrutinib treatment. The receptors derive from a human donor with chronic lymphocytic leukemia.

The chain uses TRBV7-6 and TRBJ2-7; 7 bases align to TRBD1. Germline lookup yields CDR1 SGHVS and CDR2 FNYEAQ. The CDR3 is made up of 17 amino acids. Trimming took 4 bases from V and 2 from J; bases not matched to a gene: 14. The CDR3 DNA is TGTGCCAGCAGCTCCCCCCTACAGGGGAAAACGGCCTACGAGCAGTACTTC. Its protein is CASSSPLQGKTAYEQYF.

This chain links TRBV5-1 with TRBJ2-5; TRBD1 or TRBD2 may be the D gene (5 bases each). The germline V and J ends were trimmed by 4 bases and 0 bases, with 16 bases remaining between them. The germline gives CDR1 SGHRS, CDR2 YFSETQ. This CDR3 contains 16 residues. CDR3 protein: CASSTRLQDNQETQYF. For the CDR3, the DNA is TGCGCCAGCAGCACTCGACTACAGGATAACCAAGAGACCCAGTACTTC.

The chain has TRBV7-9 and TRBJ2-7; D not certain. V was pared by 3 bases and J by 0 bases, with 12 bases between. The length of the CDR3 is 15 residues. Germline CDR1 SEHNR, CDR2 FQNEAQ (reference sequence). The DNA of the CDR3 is TGTGCCAGCAGCTTCTTGGGTCGGAGCTCCTACGAGCAGTACTTC. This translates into CASSFLGRSSYEQYF. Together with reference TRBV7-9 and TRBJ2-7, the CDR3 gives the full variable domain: DTGVSQNPRHKITKRGQNVTFRCDPISEHNRLYWYRQTLGQGPEFLTYFQNEAQLEKSRLLSDRFSAERPKGSFSTLEIQRTEQGDSAMYLCASSFLGRSSYEQYFGPGTRLTVT.

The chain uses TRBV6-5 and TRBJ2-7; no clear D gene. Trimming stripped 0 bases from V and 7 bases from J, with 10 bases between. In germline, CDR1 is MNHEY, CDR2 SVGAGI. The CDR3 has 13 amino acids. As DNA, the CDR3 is TGTGCCAGCAGTTACTCCCTCAAGTCTGAGCAGTACTTC. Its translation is CASSYSLKSEQYF.

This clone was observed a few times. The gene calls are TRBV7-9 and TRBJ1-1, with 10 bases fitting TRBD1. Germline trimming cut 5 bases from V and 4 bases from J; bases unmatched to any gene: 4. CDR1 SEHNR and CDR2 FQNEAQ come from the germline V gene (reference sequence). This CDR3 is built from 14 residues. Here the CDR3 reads CASSQDRGPTEAFF. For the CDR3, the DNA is TGTGCCAGCAGCCAAGACAGGGGGCCCACTGAAGCTTTCTTT.

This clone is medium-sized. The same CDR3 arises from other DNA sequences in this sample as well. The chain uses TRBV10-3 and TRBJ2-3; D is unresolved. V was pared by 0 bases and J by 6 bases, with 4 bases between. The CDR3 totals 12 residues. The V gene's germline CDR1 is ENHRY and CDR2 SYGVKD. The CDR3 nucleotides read TGTGCCATCAGTGAGTCGTCGGATACGCAGTATTTT. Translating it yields CAISESSDTQYF.

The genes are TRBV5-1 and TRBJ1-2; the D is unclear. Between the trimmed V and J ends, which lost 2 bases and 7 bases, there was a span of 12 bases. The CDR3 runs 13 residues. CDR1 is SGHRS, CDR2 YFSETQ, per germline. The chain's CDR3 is CASSLNFGSGYTF. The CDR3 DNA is TGCGCCAGCAGCTTAAATTTTGGTTCTGGCTACACCTTC.

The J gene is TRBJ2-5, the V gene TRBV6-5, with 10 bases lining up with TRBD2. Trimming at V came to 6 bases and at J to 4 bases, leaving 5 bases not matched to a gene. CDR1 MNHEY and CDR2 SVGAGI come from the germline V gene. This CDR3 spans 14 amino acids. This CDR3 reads CASSSGLAAETQYF. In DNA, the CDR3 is TGTGCCAGCAGCTCTGGACTAGCGGCAGAGACCCAGTACTTC.